This T cell receptor beta chain was identified during a study of PD-L1 blockade in urothelial cancer. Whole-study context: About 90% of the 29 patients were men with bladder-origin urothelial cancer. Overall study findings and caveats: By 3 weeks, tumor-associated blood clones had expanded more in durable-benefit patients.

Only in-frame clones appear in the TCRdb table, and some are missing; sequencing was by immunoSEQ multiplex PCR. The sample lists tens of thousands of clones, around 89% occurring once. Germline loops: CDR1 SQVTM, CDR2 ANQGSEA. The CDR3 has 14 amino acids. Trimming removed 5 bases at V and 0 bases at J, with 11 bases between. Noted time point: pretreatment peripheral blood. Concerning this clone: The antigen remains undetermined.

Sample: PBMCs, taken around atezolizumab (anti-PD-L1) treatment. The sequence was obtained from a man between 60 and 75 years old with urothelial cancer. The chain couples TRBV29-1 to TRBJ2-1; no reliable D call. The CDR3 nucleotides are TGCAGCGTTTTCGGGTTGGCCTCCTACAATGAGCAGTTCTTC. Encoded protein: CSVFGLASYNEQFF.